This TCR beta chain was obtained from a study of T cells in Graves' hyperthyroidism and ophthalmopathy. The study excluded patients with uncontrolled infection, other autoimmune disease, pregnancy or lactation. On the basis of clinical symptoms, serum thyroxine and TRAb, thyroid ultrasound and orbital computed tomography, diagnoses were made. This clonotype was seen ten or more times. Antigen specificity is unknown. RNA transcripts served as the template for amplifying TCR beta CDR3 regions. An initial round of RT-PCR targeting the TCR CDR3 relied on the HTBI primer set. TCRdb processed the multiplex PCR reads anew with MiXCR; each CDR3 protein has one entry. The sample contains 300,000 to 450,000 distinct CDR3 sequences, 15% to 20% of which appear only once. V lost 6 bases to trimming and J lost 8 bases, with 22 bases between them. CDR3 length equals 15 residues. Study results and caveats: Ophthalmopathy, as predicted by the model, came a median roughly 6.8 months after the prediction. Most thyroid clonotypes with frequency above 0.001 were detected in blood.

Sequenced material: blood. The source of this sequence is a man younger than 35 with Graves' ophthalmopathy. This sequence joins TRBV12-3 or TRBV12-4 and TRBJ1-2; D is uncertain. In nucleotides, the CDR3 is TGTGCCAGCAGCCGCGCCTTTGAGGAAGGCTCCGGCTACACCTTC. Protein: CASSRAFEEGSGYTF.